The 14 T cell receptor beta chains presented below share a single source sample, sequenced in a study of glioma-infiltrating T cells. The iRepertoire nested amplicon-rescue multiplex PCR amplified TCR alpha and beta CDR3s from RNA. TCRdb called the multiplex PCR reads again in MiXCR, with one record for every CDR3 protein. Of around 350,000 distinct CDR3 sequences in the sample, around 38% were seen once. The sample taken for sequencing was glioma tissue, nonneoplastic brain tissue, or PBMCs (not recorded which). The receptors were sampled from a human donor with low-grade glioma or glioblastoma, undergoing nonglioma brain surgery, or in good health (not recorded which).

This chain links TRBV28 with TRBJ2-7; D ambiguous. Trimming left V 8 bases short and J 3 bases short, with 20 bases between. CDR1 is MDHEN, CDR2 SYDVKM, per germline. The CDR3 has 15 residues. CDR3 DNA sequence: TGTGCCAGCTCACAACAGATCGGCAGCCTCTACGAGCAGTACTTC. This encodes CASSQQIGSLYEQYF.

This clonotype was counted a few times. V gene TRBV28 combines with J gene TRBJ1-5, with D tentatively TRBD1 (5 bases). V was pared by 5 bases and J by 11 bases, with 22 bases between. The CDR3 is 15 amino acids. Germline CDR1 reads MDHEN; CDR2 reads SYDVKM. The CDR3 spells CASSTVRQPVFAQHF. DNA for the CDR3: TGTGCCAGCAGTACCGTAAGACAGCCGGTTTTTGCCCAGCATTTT.

In its sample, this clonotype was seen many times. J is TRBJ1-1 and V is TRBV7-3; D unresolved. Trimming shortened V by 2 bases and J by 0 bases, and 7 bases separated the two germline ends. Germline values: CDR1 SGHTA, CDR2 FQGTGA. The CDR3 sequence is 14 residues long. The CDR3 reads CASSLLGLNTEAFF. The CDR3 nucleotides read TGTGCCAGCAGCTTACTGGGTCTGAACACTGAAGCTTTCTTT. Full variable domain (rest looked up from reference TRBV7-3 and TRBJ1-1): GAGVSQTPSNKVTEKGKYVELRCDPISGHTALYWYRQSLGQGPEFLIYFQGTGAADDSGLPNDRFFAVRPEGSVSTLKIQRTERGDSAVYLCASSLLGLNTEAFFGQGTRLTVV.

The gene calls are TRBV20-1 and TRBJ1-2; 8 positions match TRBD1. Losses at the gene ends were 5 bases for V and 4 bases for J; bases not matched to a gene: 6. From germline, CDR1 is DFQATT and CDR2 SNEGSKA (reference sequence). The CDR3 extends over 13 amino acids. For the CDR3, the DNA is TGCAGTGCTCCACAGGGGGTGGGCTATGGCTACACCTTC. Its translation is CSAPQGVGYGYTF.

This clonotype has only a few counts. The rearrangement links TRBV28 to TRBJ2-7, with 9 bases matching TRBD2. The length of the CDR3 is 16 residues. V dropped 3 bases and J dropped 2; count of bases not matched to a gene: 8. Germline assignment: CDR1 MDHEN and CDR2 SYDVKM. In DNA, the CDR3 is TGTGCCAGCAGTTTGTTAAGACTAGCGGCCCCCTACGAGCAGTACTTC. As protein: CASSLLRLAAPYEQYF.

In regard to this clonotype: Being one base from a much bigger clone, this may be a read error. The V call is TRBV20-1, the J call TRBJ1-5, with a tentative D call TRBD1 (6 bases). Germline CDR1 is DFQATT and CDR2 is SNEGSKA (reference sequence). There are 15 residues in the CDR3. The CDR3 DNA is TGCAGTGCTAGCGGGGGCGGGTATAGCAATCAGCCCCGGCATTTT. It translates to CSASGGGYSNQPRHF.

V is TRBV20-1 and J is TRBJ2-1, with 8 nucleotides matching TRBD1. Germline loops: CDR1 DFQATT, CDR2 SNEGSKA (reference sequence). Germline trimming cut 1 base from V and 0 bases from J; bases unmatched to any gene: 5. This CDR3 is 16 amino acids long. The CDR3 nucleotides read TGCAGTGCTAGAGGCCGGACAGGGAGCTCCTACAATGAGCAGTTCTTC. Encoded protein: CSARGRTGSSYNEQFF.

Note on this clonotype: The conserved phenylalanine or tryptophan normally closing the CDR3 is absent here, so this likely arose from a read error. V usage is TRBV28 and J usage is TRBJ1-1; unclear D gene. The ends were cut back, 4 bases at V and 7 bases at J, with 10 bases in the middle. This CDR3 spans 12 amino acids. From germline, CDR1 is MDHEN and CDR2 SYDVKM. The CDR3 sequence: CASSYVTREAFL. Written as DNA, the CDR3 is TGTGCCAGCAGTTACGTCACACGTGAAGCTTTCCTT.

The CDR3 here is CASSLELAVGTQYF. The CDR3 bases are TGTGCCAGCAGCTTAGAACTAGCAGTGGGGACCCAGTACTTC. This sequence joins TRBV7-2 and TRBJ2-5, with a possible D match to TRBD2 (6 bases). V was pared by 1 base and J by 7 bases, with 13 bases between. Germline CDR1 and CDR2: SGHTA and FQGNSA. This CDR3 has 14 amino acids.

This clonotype was detected only a few times. The CDR3 spells CASSDWTADTQYF. The CDR3 DNA reads as TGTGCCAGCAGTGACTGGACAGCAGATACGCAGTATTTT. The genes are TRBV6-1 and TRBJ2-3; a weak D match, TRBD1 (6 bases). This CDR3 has 13 residues. Germline-derived CDR1 and CDR2 are MNHNS and SASEGT. Deletions cut 3 bases from V and 4 bases from J, with 8 bases between.

For this clonotype: Being one base from a much bigger clone, this may be a read error. V and J are TRBV27 and TRBJ2-7; TRBD1 matches 7 bases. Trimming removed 4 bases from V and 3 bases from J; junction bases left unmatched: 6. CDR3 size: 14 residues. Germline V gene lookup returns CDR1 MNHEY and CDR2 SMNVEV (reference sequence). The CDR3 bases are TGTGCCAGCAGTTGCCACGGGACAGACTACGAGCAGTACTTC. It codes for CASSCHGTDYEQYF.

The genes are TRBV24-1 and TRBJ2-7; D is ambiguous. From germline, CDR1 is KGHDR and CDR2 SFDVKD. The V end was cut by 5 bases, the J end by 5 bases, with 6 bases between. This CDR3 comprises 11 residues. The CDR3 spells CATSANDEQYF. The CDR3 nucleotides are TGTGCCACCAGTGCGAATGACGAGCAGTACTTC.

A remark on this clonotype: A much larger clone differs from this one at a single base, so this may be a read error. The rearrangement joins TRBV20-1 to TRBJ2-2, with 8 nucleotides matching TRBD2. This CDR3 has 15 amino acids. Germline values: CDR1 DFQATT, CDR2 SNEGSKA (reference sequence). Unmatched junction bases numbered 1, after V lost 0 bases and J lost 1 base. The DNA of the CDR3 is TGCAGTGCTAGAGATCGGGAGGGGAACACCGGGGAGCTGTTTTTT. Translating it yields CSARDREGNTGELFF.

This clonotype was detected a few times. This sequence joins TRBV4-2 and TRBJ2-7, with 13 nucleotides matching TRBD2. The CDR3 spans 17 residues. The ends lost 3 bases at V and 7 bases at J; junction bases unmatched: 12. Germline lookup yields CDR1 LGHNA and CDR2 YNFKEQ. CDR3 bases: TGTGCCAGCAGCCATCCCGGACTAGCGGGAGAGTCGGGTGAGCAGTACTTC. Translating it yields CASSHPGLAGESGEQYF.